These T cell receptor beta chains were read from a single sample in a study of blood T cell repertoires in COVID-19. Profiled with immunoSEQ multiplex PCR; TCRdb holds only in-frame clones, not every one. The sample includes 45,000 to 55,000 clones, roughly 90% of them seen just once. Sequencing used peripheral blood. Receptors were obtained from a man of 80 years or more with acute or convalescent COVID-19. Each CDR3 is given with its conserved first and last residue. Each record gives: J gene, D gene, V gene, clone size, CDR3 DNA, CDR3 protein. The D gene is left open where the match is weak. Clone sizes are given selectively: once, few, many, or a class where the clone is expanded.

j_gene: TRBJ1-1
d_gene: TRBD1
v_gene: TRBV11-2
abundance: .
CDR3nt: TGTGCCAGCAGCCGAGGGTCAGGGGGAAACACTGAAGCTTTCTTT
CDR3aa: CASSRGSGGNTEAFF

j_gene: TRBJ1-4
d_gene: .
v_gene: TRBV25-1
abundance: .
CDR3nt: TGTGCCAGCAGTGAATCACCAGGGTGGACTAATGAAAAACTGTTTTTT
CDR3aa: CASSESPGWTNEKLFF

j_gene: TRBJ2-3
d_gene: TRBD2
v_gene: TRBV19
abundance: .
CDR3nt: TGTGCCAGCGGGACTAGCGGGGAACCTACAGATACGCAGTATTTT
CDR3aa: CASGTSGEPTDTQYF

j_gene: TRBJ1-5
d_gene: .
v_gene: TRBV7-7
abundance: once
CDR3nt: TGTGCCAGCAGCTTAGGTAGGGGAGGGGCGGAGCCACGGGGGCCCCAGCATTTT
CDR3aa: CASSLGRGGAEPRGPQHF

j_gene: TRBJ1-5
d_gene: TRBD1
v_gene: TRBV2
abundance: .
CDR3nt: TGTGCCAGCAGCCCGGGACAGGGGGTCCATCAGCCCCAGCATTTT
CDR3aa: CASSPGQGVHQPQHF

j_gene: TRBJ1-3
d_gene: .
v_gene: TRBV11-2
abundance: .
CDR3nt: TGTGCCAGCAGCTTATTTCCAGGCCCCTCTGGAAACACCATATATTTT
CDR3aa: CASSLFPGPSGNTIYF

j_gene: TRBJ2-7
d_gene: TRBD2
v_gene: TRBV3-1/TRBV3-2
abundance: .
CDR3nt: TGTGCCAGCAGCCAAGTAGCGGGGGGGACGCGGTATGAGCAGTACTTC
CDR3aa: CASSQVAGGTRYEQYF

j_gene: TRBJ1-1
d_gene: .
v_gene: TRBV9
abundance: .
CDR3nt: TGTGCCAGCAGCGCCACAGAAAACACTGAAGCTTTCTTT
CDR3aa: CASSATENTEAFF

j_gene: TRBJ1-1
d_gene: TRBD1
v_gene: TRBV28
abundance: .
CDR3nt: TGTGCCAGCAGTTTTAGACAGGGGGCCTCTGAAGCTTTCTTT
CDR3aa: CASSFRQGASEAFF

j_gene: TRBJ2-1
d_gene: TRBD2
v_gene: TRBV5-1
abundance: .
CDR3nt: TGCGCCAGCAGCCCCTTGGGAGGGGTGGTCAATGAGCAGTTCTTC
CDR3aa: CASSPLGGVVNEQFF

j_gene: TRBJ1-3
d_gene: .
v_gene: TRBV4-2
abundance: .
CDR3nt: TGTGCCAGCAGCCTCAGGGGAACTGGAAACACCATATATTTT
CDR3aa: CASSLRGTGNTIYF

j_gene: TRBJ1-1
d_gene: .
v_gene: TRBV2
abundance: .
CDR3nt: TGTGCCAGCAGTGAAGAGAGGGTTTACTGGAACACTGAAGCTTTCTTT
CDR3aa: CASSEERVYWNTEAFF

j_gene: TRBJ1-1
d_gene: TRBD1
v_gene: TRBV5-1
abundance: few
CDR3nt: TGCGCCAGCAGCTTTGGGACAGGGGGCACTGAAGCTTTCTTT
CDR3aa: CASSFGTGGTEAFF

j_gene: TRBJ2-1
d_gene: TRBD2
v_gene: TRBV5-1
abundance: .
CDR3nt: TGCGCCAGCAGCACCCCTAGCGGAGACTACAATGAGCAGTTCTTC
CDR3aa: CASSTPSGDYNEQFF

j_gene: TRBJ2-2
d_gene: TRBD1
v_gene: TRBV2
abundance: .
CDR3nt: TGTGCCAGCAGTGGGGACAGGTTGAACACCGGGGAGCTGTTTTTT
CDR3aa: CASSGDRLNTGELFF

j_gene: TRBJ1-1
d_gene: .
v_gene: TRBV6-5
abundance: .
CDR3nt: TGTGCCAGCAGTTCCGGACAGATGAACACTGAAGCTTTCTTT
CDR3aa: CASSSGQMNTEAFF

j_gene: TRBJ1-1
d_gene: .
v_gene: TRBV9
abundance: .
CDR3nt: TGTGCCAGCACCGGGACATCGGGCGGCACTGAAGCTTTCTTT
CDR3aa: CASTGTSGGTEAFF

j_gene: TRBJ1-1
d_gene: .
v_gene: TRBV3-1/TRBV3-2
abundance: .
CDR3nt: TGTGCCAGCAGCCAACTCCAGGGTGAAGCTTTCTTT
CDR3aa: CASSQLQGEAFF

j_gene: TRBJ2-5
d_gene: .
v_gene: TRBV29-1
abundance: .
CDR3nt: TGCAGCGTTGAGAGGGGAAGACTAGTAGGGGAGACCCAGTACTTC
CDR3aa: CSVERGRLVGETQYF

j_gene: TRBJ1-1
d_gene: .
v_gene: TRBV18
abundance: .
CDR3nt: TGTGCCAGCTCACCGAACCAGGTTTTGAGCGCTTTCTTT
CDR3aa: CASSPNQVLSAFF

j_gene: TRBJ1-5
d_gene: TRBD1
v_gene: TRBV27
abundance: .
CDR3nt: TGTGCCAGCAGGGTTGGAACAGGGGCTAGCAATCAGCCCCAGCATTTT
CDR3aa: CASRVGTGASNQPQHF

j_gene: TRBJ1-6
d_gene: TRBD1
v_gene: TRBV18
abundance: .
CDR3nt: TGTGCCAGCTCATCGGGACAGGGTGGTTCACCCCTCCACTTT
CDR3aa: CASSSGQGGSPLHF

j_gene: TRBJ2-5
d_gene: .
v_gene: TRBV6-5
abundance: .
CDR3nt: TGTGCCAGCCGATTAGCTGAGACCCAGTACTTC
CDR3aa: CASRLAETQYF

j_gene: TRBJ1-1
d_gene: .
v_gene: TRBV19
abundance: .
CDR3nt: TGTGCCAGTAGCGCCGACAGGAACACTGAAGCTTTCTTT
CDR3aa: CASSADRNTEAFF

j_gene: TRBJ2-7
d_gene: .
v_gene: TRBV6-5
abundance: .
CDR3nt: TGTGCCAGCACAGAGGGGGGGTTGGGAGAGCAGTACTTC
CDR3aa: CASTEGGLGEQYF